The entry below describes one T cell receptor beta chain. This record belongs to a study of shared clonotypes between healthy human individuals. Trimming took 6 bases from V and 2 from J, leaving 11 bases between them. The CDR3 consists of 13 residues. Germline V gives CDR1 MNHNY, CDR2 SVGAGI (reference sequence). Clones were sequenced by immunoSEQ multiplex PCR, and TCRdb holds only the in-frame ones, with some missing. The sample yields 530,000 or so clones, about 80% seen once. The TCR originated in a woman in her thirties or forties in good health. Some clones in this sample may be carry-over from other donors' samples. The chain has TRBV6-6 and TRBJ2-7, with D possibly matching TRBD1 (6 bases). Sequenced material: PBMCs. The DNA for the CDR3 is TGTGCCAGCAGGGCAGGGGACGCCTACGAGCAGTACTTC. Translated, it gives CASRAGDAYEQYF.